The clone carrying this T cell receptor beta chain has more than one count but fewer than ten. In the authors' workflow: How many nucleated cells were present was estimated from reference gene primer amplification. Only in-frame clones appear in the TCRdb table, and some are missing; sequencing was by immunoSEQ multiplex PCR. Clonal size and the V and J genes are those of that table, whereas D and trimming came from the DNA. The data hold nearly 200,000 clones, with roughly 84% observed a single time. This sample is drawn from a study of blood T cell repertoires in COVID-19. Background on the study: Sources were T cells, B-cell-depleted T cells, or PBMCs; the material itself was cDNA or gDNA.

The germline V gene has CDR1 GTSNPN and CDR2 SVGIG (reference sequence). CDR3 length: 13 residues. Participants spanned ages about 18 to 100 years and resided in about 24 US areas. The TCR originated in a man aged 35 to 55 who had recovered from COVID-19. The sequenced sample consisted of PBMCs or T cells enriched from blood (not recorded which). The J gene is TRBJ1-2, the V gene TRBV30; a possible D gene is TRBD1 (6 bases). DNA of the CDR3: TGTGTAGCCCGGGGCGGGGGCTACTATGGCTACACCTTC. Encoded protein: CVARGGGYYGYTF.